This T cell receptor (beta chain) is drawn from a study of blood T cells in healthy people across ages. At least 6 micrograms of total RNA were extracted per sample. This clonotype has more than one count but fewer than ten. PCR was performed a second time for about 7 to 12 cycles using a sample-barcoded 5' primer and a J-beta primer mix. TCRdb re-called the 5' RACE reads with MiXCR, one entry per CDR3 protein. The table includes approximately 900,000 distinct CDR3 sequences, under 50% detected once. The ends were cut back, 1 base at V and 4 bases at J, with 5 bases in the middle. Germline lookup yields CDR1 MGHRA and CDR2 YSYEKL. The CDR3 is 14 amino acids.

This sequence was found in a man between 25 and 39 years old in good health. V is TRBV4-1 and J is TRBJ1-6; D is undetermined. The specimen sequenced was blood. The CDR3 region has the DNA TGCGCCAGCAGCCAAGTTGGGTATAATTCACCCCTCCACTTT. Amino acid sequence: CASSQVGYNSPLHF.